The T cell receptor (beta chain) under discussion was sequenced for a study of blood T cell repertoires in COVID-19. Study at large: Donors in the United States, Italy and Spain gave samples during acute or convalescent COVID-19. The cDNA or gDNA used as material had been derived from T cells, B-cell-depleted T cells, or PBMCs.

Study processing details: From reference gene primer amplification, estimates of nucleated cell counts were derived. TCRdb's copy holds only in-frame clones and misses some; the assay was immunoSEQ multiplex PCR. V and J calls plus clone size are reproduced from that table; the DNA served to infer D and trimming. The sample yields about 51,000 clones, around 84% seen once. Germline V gene sequence: CDR1 LGHDT, CDR2 YNNKEL (reference sequence). The ends lost 3 bases at V and 15 bases at J; junction bases unmatched: 9. This CDR3 spans 13 amino acids. This rearrangement joins TRBV3-1 (or the pseudogene TRBV3-2) to TRBJ2-1; TRBD2 agrees at 9 bases. This sequence originates from a man older than 75 with active COVID-19. The sample comprised peripheral blood. CDR3 DNA sequence: TGTGCCAGCAGCCACGCGGGCGGGGGGGGCTGGTTCTTC. Its protein product is CASSHAGGGGWFF.